This T cell receptor beta chain originates from a study of molecular identifiers for immune sequencing clone quantification. This clonotype has a handful of counts. TCRdb re-called the PCR reads with MiXCR, one entry per CDR3 protein. The sample yields a few hundred thousand distinct CDR3 sequences, roughly 23% seen once. Germline V gene data show CDR1 as LGHNA and CDR2 as YNFKEQ. J was trimmed by 3 bases and V by 1 base; bases with no gene match: 2. CDR3 length: 15 amino acids. This TCR was recovered from a human donor in good health. Some libraries in this study had Jurkat cell RNA spiked in. Sequencing input: naive CD8+ T cells from blood, with Jurkat cell RNA spiked in. Subset noted: FACS-sorted CD8+CD4-CCR7+CD45RA+ naive T cells. The chain combines TRBV4-2 with TRBJ2-7; TRBD2 agrees at 11 bases. The CDR3 DNA follows: TGTGCCAGCAGCCAAGGACTAGCGGGACGCTACGAGCAGTACTTC. Translation: CASSQGLAGRYEQYF.